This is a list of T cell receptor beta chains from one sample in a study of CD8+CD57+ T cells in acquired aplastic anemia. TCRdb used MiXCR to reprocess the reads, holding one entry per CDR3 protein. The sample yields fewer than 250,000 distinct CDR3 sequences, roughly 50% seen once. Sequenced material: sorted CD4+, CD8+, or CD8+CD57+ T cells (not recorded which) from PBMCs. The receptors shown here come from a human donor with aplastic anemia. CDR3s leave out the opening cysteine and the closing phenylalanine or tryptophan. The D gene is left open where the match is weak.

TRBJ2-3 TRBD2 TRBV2 ASSRTSGGLDTQY
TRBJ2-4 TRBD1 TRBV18 ASSPDRDDIQY
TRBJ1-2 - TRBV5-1 ASSLFSGRGYT
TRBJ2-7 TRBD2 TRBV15 ATSRGRGGRSYEQY
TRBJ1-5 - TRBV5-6 ASSGGREQPQH
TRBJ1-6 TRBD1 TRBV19 ASTDRGQLNNSPLH
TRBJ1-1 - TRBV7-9 ASNKWNIEAF
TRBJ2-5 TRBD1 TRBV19 ASSRGQGQETQY
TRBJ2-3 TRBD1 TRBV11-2 ASSFGTEASTDTQY
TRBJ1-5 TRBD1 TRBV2 ASTTGGHQPQH
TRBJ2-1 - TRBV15 ATSRGPVDNEQF
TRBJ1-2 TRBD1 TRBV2 ASFGTEHGYT
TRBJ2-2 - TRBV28 ASSMGGTANTGELF